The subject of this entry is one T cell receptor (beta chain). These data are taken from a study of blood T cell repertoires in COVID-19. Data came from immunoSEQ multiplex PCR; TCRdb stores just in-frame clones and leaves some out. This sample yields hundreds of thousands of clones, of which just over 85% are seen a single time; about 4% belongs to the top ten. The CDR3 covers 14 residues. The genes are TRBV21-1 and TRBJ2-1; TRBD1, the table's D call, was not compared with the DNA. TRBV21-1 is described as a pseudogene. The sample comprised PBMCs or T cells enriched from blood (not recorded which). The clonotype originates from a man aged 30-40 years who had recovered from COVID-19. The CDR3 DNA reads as TGTGCCAGCAGCAGCTCCAACAGGGTAAATGAGCAGTTCTTC. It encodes CASSSSNRVNEQFF.